This note documents a single TCR beta chain sequence. The data stem from a study of blood T cell repertoires in COVID-19. Study overall: COVID-19 samples collected from the United States, Italy and Spain covered acute and convalescent phases. T cells, B-cell-depleted T cells, or PBMCs provided the cDNA or gDNA that served as material.

In the source study's methods: Amplification of reference gene primers provided the estimated nucleated cell counts. This table comes from immunoSEQ multiplex PCR, and its TCRdb copy is limited to in-frame clones, with some not included. The D gene and trimming were derived from the DNA, and the V and J assignments and clone size from that table. The table records 120,000 to 150,000 clones, around 87% of them present only once. The receptor was derived from a man aged 45-65 years who had recovered from COVID-19. The source material was peripheral blood.

In DNA, the CDR3 is TGTGCCAGCAGCGCTCCAGGGCTGAACACTGAAGCTTTCTTT. Its protein is CASSAPGLNTEAFF. V usage is TRBV5-8 and J usage is TRBJ1-1; maybe TRBD1 (5 bases). Per germline, CDR1 SGHTS and CDR2 YDEGEE. This CDR3 is built from 14 residues. Trimming removed 4 bases from V and 0 bases from J, with 10 bases in between.